This TCR beta chain was captured by sequencing in a study of blood T cell repertoires in COVID-19 (dated by TCRdb to 2018 to 2020). Looking at the study overall: The collaborator samples originated in the United States, Italy and Spain and spanned the acute and convalescent phases of COVID-19. The repertoires were made available in a free public database intended to serve as a resource for research on the immune response to SARS-CoV-2. Sample metadata almost always included a de-identified subject ID, COVID-19 status, age in years and sex. HLA class I and class II types, where available, came from metadata supplied by the sample provider rather than from assay-based typing. The prospective study material was composed of cDNA or gDNA derived from T cells, B-cell-depleted T cells, or PBMCs. The dataset comprised deeply sampled blood TCRbeta repertoires from subjects exposed to, actively infected with, or recovered from COVID-19. Samples were obtained from the ongoing ImmuneRACE study (first 160 participants) and from some 1,200 subjects provided by 6 global collaborators. Results and caveats for the whole study, not just this receptor: Clinical and demographic metadata were provided uncurated, with the amount varying by source and participant.

In regard to this clone: Its antigen remains unidentified. No base quality values were provided; no much bigger clone lies one nucleotide off.

TCRbeta CDR3 regions were amplified from genomic DNA using the immunoSEQ Assay, a bias-controlled multiplex PCR. Under the source paper's analysis protocol: Nucleated cell counts per sample were estimated from amplification of reference gene primers within the assay. Sequence reads were collapsed and filtered to measure the absolute abundance of every unique TCRbeta CDR3 rearrangement. For each sample, productive Simpson clonality was calculated as the square root of Simpson's diversity index over productive rearrangements. Imported from immuneACCESS, the table was reduced by TCRdb to in-frame sequences with V and J called. These copies leave out some clones; in studies compared against another copy, an unresolved V gene accounts for under half, and the cause of the remainder is not known. V and J calls and clone size are copied from that table; D and trimming were computed from the DNA. This sample gives roughly 98,000 clones in total; roughly 92% of them show up just once. Jointly, the top ten make up about 6.6% of the sample.

The collaborating institutions used their own protocols to collect whole blood in K2EDTA tubes. Collaborator samples were shipped for TCRbeta analysis as frozen whole blood, isolated PBMCs, or DNA extracted from either sample type. Clipping removes 6 bases from V and 4 bases from J, with 5 as the unmatched junction base count. The CDR3, from cysteine to phenylalanine, totals 14 residues. Only the CDR3 DNA is retained, 42 bases long and in frame from the first base. The germline V gene (reference sequence) yields MNHEY for CDR1 and SMNVEV for CDR2. The sequence came from a woman aged 55-69 years with active COVID-19. The V gene is TRBV27 and the J gene is TRBJ2-2; 7 nucleotides in the junction match TRBD2. The sequenced sample consisted of peripheral blood. The CDR3 in this case is CASSGGRATGELFF. The nucleotide sequence reads TGTGCCAGCAGCGGGGGGAGGGCCACCGGGGAGCTGTTTTTT.